This entry concerns a single T cell receptor beta chain. What it recognizes is unknown. This entry belongs to a study of T cell repertoires in cytomegalovirus infection. Study summary: Public signatures in TCR beta pointed to CMV infection and matching HLA type.

Findings and limits, study-wide: HLA-C-restricted TCR beta clonotypes specific for CMV led the ex vivo response.

CDR1 MNHEY and CDR2 SMNVEV come from the germline V gene (reference sequence). V lost 7 bases, J lost 2 bases, and 21 bases lay in between. This CDR3 is built from 16 residues. TCRdb used MiXCR to reprocess the reads, holding one entry per CDR3 protein. The sample yields 370,000 or so distinct CDR3 sequences, roughly 34% seen once. This sequence originates from a human donor in good health (CMV status not recorded). Some clones in this sample may be carry-over from other donors' samples. The chain employs TRBV27 and TRBJ2-7, with D perhaps given as TRBD1 or TRBD2 (6 bases each). The source material was cultured PBMCs, sampled from culture after CMV antigen stimulation. For the CDR3, the DNA is TGTGCCAGCAAGCCACCGGGGGCAAAGTCCACCTACGAGCAGTACTTC. It is translated as CASKPPGAKSTYEQYF.